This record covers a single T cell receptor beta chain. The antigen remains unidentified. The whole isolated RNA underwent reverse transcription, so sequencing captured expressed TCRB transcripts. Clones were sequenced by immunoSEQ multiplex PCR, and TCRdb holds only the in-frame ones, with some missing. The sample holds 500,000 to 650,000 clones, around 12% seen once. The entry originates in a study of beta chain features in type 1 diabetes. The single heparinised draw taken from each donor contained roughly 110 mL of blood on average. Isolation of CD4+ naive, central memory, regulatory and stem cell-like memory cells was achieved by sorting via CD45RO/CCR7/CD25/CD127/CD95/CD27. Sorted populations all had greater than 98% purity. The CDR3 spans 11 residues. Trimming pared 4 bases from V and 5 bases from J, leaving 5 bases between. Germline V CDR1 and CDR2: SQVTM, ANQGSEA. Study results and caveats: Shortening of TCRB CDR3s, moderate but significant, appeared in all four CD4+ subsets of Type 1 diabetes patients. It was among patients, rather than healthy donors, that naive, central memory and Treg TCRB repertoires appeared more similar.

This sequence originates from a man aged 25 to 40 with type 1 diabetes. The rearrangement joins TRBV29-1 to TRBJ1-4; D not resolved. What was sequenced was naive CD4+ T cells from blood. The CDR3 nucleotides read TGCAGCGTTGCCCGGAATGAAAAACTGTTTTTT. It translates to CSVARNEKLFF. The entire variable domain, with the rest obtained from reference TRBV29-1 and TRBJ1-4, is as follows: SAVISQKPSRDICQRGTSLTIQCQVDSQVTMMFWYRQQPGQSLTLIATANQGSEATYESGFVIDKFPISRPNLTFSTLTVSNMSPEDSSIYLCSVARNEKLFFGSGTQLSVL.